This is a list of T cell receptor beta chains from one sample in a study of T cells after yellow fever vaccination. TCRdb re-derived calls from the 5' RACE reads in MiXCR, one entry per CDR3 protein. This table holds hundreds of thousands of distinct CDR3 sequences, about 12% found once. Sample: PBMCs, taken on the day of the yellow fever booster vaccination. Receptor source: a man aged 30-40 years who received the YFV17D yellow fever vaccine. Each CDR3 is given with its conserved first and last residue. A D gene is named only where the DNA matches it firmly. Size tells how often a clone was seen (once, few, many) or the class of an expanded clone, and some rows leave it out.

J: TRBJ1-1
size: few
V: TRBV28
D: .
DNA: TGTGCCAGCAAAAATACAGCTTCCCCTGAAGCTTTCTTT
CDR3: CASKNTASPEAFF

J: TRBJ2-3
size: .
V: TRBV27
D: .
DNA: TGTGCCAGCAGTTTTAACAGACTCACAGATACGCAGTATTTT
CDR3: CASSFNRLTDTQYF

J: TRBJ2-3
size: .
V: TRBV6-5
D: .
DNA: TGTGCCAGCAGTTACTCAGTAAGCACAGATACGCAGTATTTT
CDR3: CASSYSVSTDTQYF

J: TRBJ2-5
size: few
V: TRBV5-1
D: .
DNA: TGCGCCAGCTTCCCCTATAGGGTGAGAGAGACCCAGTACTTC
CDR3: CASFPYRVRETQYF

J: TRBJ1-6
size: .
V: TRBV30
D: TRBD1
DNA: TGTGCCTGCCAAACAGGGGTGAGTTCACCCCTCCACTTT
CDR3: CACQTGVSSPLHF

J: TRBJ2-1
size: .
V: TRBV25-1
D: TRBD2
DNA: TGTGCCAGCAGTGTCGGGACTAAGAATGAGCAGTTCTTC
CDR3: CASSVGTKNEQFF

J: TRBJ1-5
size: few
V: TRBV7-2
D: .
DNA: TGTGCCAGCAGCTATACGACAGCAAGCAATCAGCCCCAGCATTTT
CDR3: CASSYTTASNQPQHF

J: TRBJ2-3
size: few
V: TRBV24-1
D: TRBD2
DNA: TGTGCCACCGCGAGCGGGGCCACAGATACGCAGTATTTT
CDR3: CATASGATDTQYF

J: TRBJ2-5
size: few
V: TRBV6-1
D: .
DNA: TGTGCCAGCAGTGGGACCCAGTACTTC
CDR3: CASSGTQYF

J: TRBJ2-1
size: few
V: TRBV13
D: TRBD2
DNA: TGTGCCAGCAGCCCTAGCGGGAGTGGGTCCTACGATGAGCAGTTCTTC
CDR3: CASSPSGSGSYDEQFF

J: TRBJ2-3
size: .
V: TRBV24-1
D: TRBD2
DNA: TGTGCCACCCGCGGGAGTCGTGTTTTAGGCACAGATACGCAGTATTTT
CDR3: CATRGSRVLGTDTQYF

J: TRBJ2-7
size: .
V: TRBV7-6
D: .
DNA: TGTGCCAGCAGCTTCGGGGGGCTGTACGAGCAGTACTTC
CDR3: CASSFGGLYEQYF

J: TRBJ2-7
size: .
V: TRBV7-2
D: .
DNA: TGTGCCAGCAGCTTACTAGGGAGGAAGGTTGAGCAGTACTTC
CDR3: CASSLLGRKVEQYF

J: TRBJ2-7
size: few
V: TRBV12-3/TRBV12-4
D: .
DNA: TGTGCCAGCCGAGGACAGAAGTCCTACGAGCAGTACTTC
CDR3: CASRGQKSYEQYF

J: TRBJ2-5
size: .
V: TRBV7-2
D: TRBD2
DNA: TGTGCCAGCAGCTCCTCTAGCGGGCAGACCCAGTACTTC
CDR3: CASSSSSGQTQYF

J: TRBJ2-1
size: many
V: TRBV20-1
D: .
DNA: TGCAGTGCTAGTCAGGGCCGCTTTGAGCAGTTCTTC
CDR3: CSASQGRFEQFF